The 21 T cell receptor beta chains listed next were all sequenced from one sample in a study of regulatory T cells in long-lasting Graves disease. Both iRepertoire HTBI primers and Arm-PCR of CDR3 regions were used to build the TCR beta libraries. TCRdb called the multiplex PCR reads again in MiXCR, with one record for every CDR3 protein. The sample carries around 460,000 distinct CDR3 sequences, about 20% recorded once. Time point defined: persistent/refractory GD, antithyroid drugs over 5 years with positive TRAb. Making the TCR library involved RNA that had been extracted from PBMCs. This material consisted of peripheral blood mononuclear cells (PBMCs), taken when the disease was refractory, from a patient treated with antithyroid drugs. The receptors originated from a female donor with Graves disease.

This clonotype was counted only a few times. The rearrangement uses TRBV12-3 or TRBV12-4 and TRBJ2-6; D unclear. Trimming removed 2 bases at V and 0 bases at J, with 5 bases between. CDR3 length: 15 amino acids. CDR3 region: CASSLHNSGANVLTF. In DNA, the CDR3 is TGTGCCAGCAGTTTACACAACTCTGGGGCCAACGTCCTGACTTTC.

V and J are TRBV11-2 and TRBJ2-3, with D unresolved. Germline V gives CDR1 SGHAT, CDR2 FQNNGV. The CDR3 runs to 12 residues. Trimming took off 5 bases at V and 2 bases at J, with 5 bases between the two ends. The CDR3 loop is CASSPPTDTQYF. As DNA, the CDR3 is TGTGCCAGCAGCCCCCCCACAGATACGCAGTATTTT.

Regarding this clonotype: Here the CDR3 omits its conserved ending phenylalanine or tryptophan, so a read error is the likely source. V usage is TRBV6-1 and J usage is TRBJ1-5; 7 bases line up with TRBD1. The J segment lost 5 bases and the V segment lost 5 bases, leaving 12 bases of the junction unmatched. CDR1 and CDR2 (germline): MNHNS, SASEGT. The CDR3 extends over 16 amino acids. As DNA, the CDR3 is TGTGCCAGCAGTAGAGGGGGCGGTTTTGTTGATCAGCCCCAGCATTCT. It translates to CASSRGGGFVDQPQHS.

Only a few counts were recorded for this clonotype. The chain carries TRBV28 and TRBJ2-2; D tentatively reads TRBD1 or TRBD2 (7 bases each). Germline V gene sequence: CDR1 MDHEN, CDR2 SYDVKM. Between the trimmed V and J ends, which lost 10 bases and 2 bases, there was a span of 20 bases. This CDR3 has 16 residues. CDR3 in amino acids: CATTQGGAYNTGELFF. The CDR3 DNA is TGTGCCACTACCCAGGGGGGGGCCTATAACACCGGGGAGCTGTTTTTT.

Notes on this clonotype: As the CDR3 is not closed by the conserved phenylalanine or tryptophan, this likely results from a read error. The chain joins TRBV11-2 to TRBJ1-6; D is unclear. Germline V gene lookup returns CDR1 SGHAT and CDR2 FQNNGV. This CDR3 region has 11 residues. V gave up 2 bases and J gave up 9 bases, with 2 bases separating them. As DNA, the CDR3 is TGTGCCAGCAGCTTAAGTTCACCCCTCCACCTT. Its translation is CASSLSSPLHL.

With respect to this clonotype: It may be a read error: a sequence one base away is much more abundant. The chain is built from TRBV6-1 and TRBJ2-7; D perhaps matches TRBD2 (6 bases). Germline CDR1 reads MNHNS; CDR2 reads SASEGT. The CDR3 covers 17 residues. The CDR3 loop is CASSWGESGLSSYEQHF. The CDR3 DNA reads TGTGCCAGCAGCTGGGGGGAAAGCGGCCTGAGCTCCTACGAGCAGCACTTC.

V usage is TRBV6-1 and J usage is TRBJ2-7; 12 nucleotides agree with TRBD1. Germline V gene lookup returns CDR1 MNHNS and CDR2 SASEGT. The CDR3 spans 15 residues. V shed 2 bases and J 6 bases; nucleotides not matched to a gene: 5. This CDR3 reads CASSELGQGAREQYF. The CDR3 DNA reads TGTGCCAGCAGTGAACTGGGACAGGGGGCACGCGAGCAGTACTTC.

The chain carries TRBV6-1 and TRBJ1-2; D might be TRBD1 (5 bases). The germline V and J ends were trimmed by 5 bases and 8 bases, with 24 bases remaining between them. This CDR3 contains 16 residues. The germline V gene encodes CDR1 MNHNS and CDR2 SASEGT. As DNA, the CDR3 is TGTGCCAGCAGTCAATCGGGGGGGTTTACCCGCAAGGGCTACACCTTC. Its translation is CASSQSGGFTRKGYTF.

J is TRBJ1-2 and V is TRBV5-6; D call uncertain. This CDR3 is built from 16 residues. The V gene lost 6 bases and the J gene lost 5 bases, with 23 bases spanning the gap. CDR1 and CDR2 from the germline V gene are SGHDT and YYEEEE. For the CDR3, the DNA is TGTGCCAGCACCGCGCGGGTAGGGCCACGGAGGTATGGCTACACCTTC. Its protein product is CASTARVGPRRYGYTF.

The table lists this clonotype with many counts. The chain links TRBV12-3 or TRBV12-4 to TRBJ2-2; possibly TRBD1 for D (6 bases). This CDR3 comprises 15 residues. Trimming left V 7 bases short and J 4 bases short, with 16 bases between. The DNA of the CDR3 is TGTGCCAGCACGATCAGGGGTCCGGGCACCGGGGAGCTGTTTTTT. It is translated as CASTIRGPGTGELFF.

This clonotype showed up just a few times. This chain links TRBV5-1 with TRBJ1-5; 8 bases agree with TRBD1. CDR3 size: 13 residues. Germline-derived CDR1 and CDR2 are SGHRS and YFSETQ. Trimming removed 6 bases from V and 6 bases from J; junction bases left unmatched: 5. CDR3 DNA: TGCGCCAGCACGACAGGGGCTACTCAGCCCCAGCATTTT. Translated: CASTTGATQPQHF.

This clonotype occurred many times. The chain is built from TRBV28 and TRBJ2-7; TRBD1 or TRBD2 may be the D gene (5 bases each). CDR1 is MDHEN, CDR2 SYDVKM, per germline. Trimming took 3 bases from V and 2 from J, leaving 20 bases between them. The CDR3 is 17 residues long. In DNA, the CDR3 is TGTGCCAGCAGTTTTCAAACGAGGGTGGGGGACCCCTACGAGCAGTACTTC. Encoded protein: CASSFQTRVGDPYEQYF.

The chain uses TRBV5-8 and TRBJ2-7; a possible D gene is TRBD2 (5 bases). Germline-derived CDR1 and CDR2 are SGHTS and YDEGEE. This CDR3 spans 14 amino acids. Between the trimmed V and J ends, which lost 6 bases and 3 bases, there was a span of 16 bases. The CDR3 sequence: CASTGRVPIYEQYF. CDR3 nucleotides: TGTGCCAGCACGGGAAGGGTCCCCATCTACGAGCAGTACTTC.

The chain has TRBV19 and TRBJ2-7, with a tentative D call TRBD2 (6 bases). Germline CDR1 is LNHDA and CDR2 is SQIVND (reference sequence). There are 13 residues in the CDR3. V was trimmed by 5 bases and J by 7 bases, leaving 15 bases between them. CDR3 DNA: TGTGCCAGTAGTGCGGGACCGACCCAGGAGCAGTACTTC. Translating it yields CASSAGPTQEQYF.

This clonotype occurred a few times. This chain joins TRBV7-3 and TRBJ2-7, with D perhaps matching TRBD1 or TRBD2 (6 bases each). CDR3 length equals 15 residues. Trimming shortened V by 2 bases and J by 3 bases, and 14 bases separated the two germline ends. Per germline, CDR1 SGHTA and CDR2 FQGTGA. CDR3 sequence reads: CASSLGGQHRYEQYF. The CDR3, as DNA: TGTGCCAGCAGCTTAGGGGGGCAGCATCGCTACGAGCAGTACTTC. Filled out from reference TRBV7-3 and TRBJ2-7, the complete variable domain reads GAGVSQTPSNKVTEKGKYVELRCDPISGHTALYWYRQSLGQGPEFLIYFQGTGAADDSGLPNDRFFAVRPEGSVSTLKIQRTERGDSAVYLCASSLGGQHRYEQYFGPGTRLTVT.

The V gene is TRBV5-1, the J gene TRBJ2-4; tentatively, D is TRBD2 (5 bases). Germline values: CDR1 SGHRS, CDR2 YFSETQ. This CDR3 spans 15 amino acids. V lost 4 bases and J lost 6, with 17 bases in between. The CDR3 region is CASSNPEEVPNIQYF. CDR3 DNA sequence: TGCGCCAGCAGCAACCCCGAGGAGGTACCAAACATTCAGTACTTC.

The V call is TRBV6-1, the J call TRBJ1-1; D unresolved. Trimming removed 8 bases from V and 0 bases from J, with 13 bases in between. This CDR3 has 14 residues. Germline loops: CDR1 MNHNS, CDR2 SASEGT. The CDR3 loop reads CASGTGRMNTEAFF. In nucleotides, the CDR3 is TGTGCCAGCGGAACCGGACGGATGAACACTGAAGCTTTCTTT.

The V and J genes are TRBV6-1 and TRBJ2-7; D might be TRBD2 (5 bases). The CDR3 length is 15 residues. Germline CDR1 reads MNHNS; CDR2 reads SASEGT. The germline V and J ends were trimmed by 5 bases and 0 bases, with 14 bases remaining between them. The CDR3 here is CASSTRGSHSYEQYF. The DNA for the CDR3 is TGTGCCAGCAGTACCCGTGGGAGCCACTCCTACGAGCAGTACTTC.

This clonotype was picked up a small number of times. For the CDR3, the DNA is TGCGCCAGCAGCTTGGAAGGGATCCCCCATGGGACTGAAGCTTTCTTT. Translating gives CASSLEGIPHGTEAFF. The genes are TRBV5-1 and TRBJ1-1; D is unclear. The germline CDR1 and CDR2 sequences are SGHRS and YFSETQ. Between the trimmed V and J ends, which lost 0 bases and 5 bases, there was a span of 17 bases. This CDR3 is 16 amino acids long.

The sample holds a few counts of this clonotype. Germline is not matched at one junction end, which may reflect a read error. The rearrangement links TRBV5-6 to TRBJ2-5; TRBD1 agrees at 7 bases. The germline V gene encodes CDR1 SGHDT and CDR2 YYEEEE. This CDR3 spans 15 amino acids. CDR3 residues: CASSEPGTAQETQDF. CDR3 in DNA: TGTGCCAGCTCGGAGCCCGGGACAGCCCAAGAGACCCAGGACTTC.

V is TRBV19 and J is TRBJ2-7; perhaps TRBD2 as D (6 bases). The germline V and J ends were trimmed by 1 base and 1 base, with 8 bases remaining between them. This CDR3 is 14 amino acids long. From germline, CDR1 is LNHDA and CDR2 SQIVND (reference sequence). CDR3 coding DNA: TGTGCCAGTAGTATAGTGCGGGATTCCTACGAGCAGTACTTC. Translating gives CASSIVRDSYEQYF.